A selection of T cell receptor beta chains follows, all from one sample in a study of shared clonotypes between healthy human individuals. The repertoire was sequenced with immunoSEQ multiplex PCR; TCRdb's copy has only in-frame clones and lacks some. Among a few million clones listed, around nine tenths were seen once. Sequenced input: naive CD4+ T cells sorted from blood. These receptors were obtained from a man aged 18 to 30 in good health. Each CDR3 is given with its conserved first and last residue. Fields, in order: clone size, D gene, V gene, J gene, CDR3 protein, CDR3 DNA. A D gene is named only where the DNA matches it firmly. Clone size appears in some rows only: once, few, many, or a class for an expanded clone.

abundance: -; d_gene: -; v_gene: TRBV6-6; j_gene: TRBJ1-2; CDR3aa: CASRTINYGYTF; CDR3nt: TGTGCCAGTCGGACGATTAACTATGGCTACACCTTC
abundance: -; d_gene: -; v_gene: TRBV20-1; j_gene: TRBJ1-1; CDR3aa: CSAIFGTEAFF; CDR3nt: TGCAGTGCCATCTTTGGGACTGAAGCTTTCTTT
abundance: -; d_gene: -; v_gene: TRBV19; j_gene: TRBJ2-1; CDR3aa: CASSIRSDSSYNEQFF; CDR3nt: TGTGCCAGTAGTATCCGCTCAGACAGCTCCTACAATGAGCAGTTCTTC
abundance: -; d_gene: -; v_gene: TRBV15; j_gene: TRBJ2-7; CDR3aa: CATGITGFDEQYF; CDR3nt: TGTGCCACGGGGATCACAGGATTTGACGAGCAGTACTTC
abundance: -; d_gene: -; v_gene: TRBV5-4; j_gene: TRBJ2-1; CDR3aa: CASSLVQGTYNEQFF; CDR3nt: TGTGCCAGCAGCTTGGTACAGGGAACCTACAATGAGCAGTTCTTC
abundance: -; d_gene: -; v_gene: TRBV5-1; j_gene: TRBJ2-2; CDR3aa: CASTRGQLNTGELFF; CDR3nt: TGCGCCAGCACCCGTGGACAGCTGAACACCGGGGAGCTGTTTTTT
abundance: -; d_gene: TRBD2; v_gene: TRBV6-5; j_gene: TRBJ2-2; CDR3aa: CASSRLAGKAGELFF; CDR3nt: TGTGCCAGCAGTCGACTAGCGGGAAAGGCCGGGGAGCTGTTTTTT
abundance: few; d_gene: -; v_gene: TRBV4-1; j_gene: TRBJ1-1; CDR3aa: CASSRGLMNTEAFF; CDR3nt: TGCGCCAGCAGCAGGGGACTGATGAACACTGAAGCTTTCTTT
abundance: once; d_gene: -; v_gene: TRBV7-2; j_gene: TRBJ2-7; CDR3aa: CASSLRQGTYEQYF; CDR3nt: TGTGCCAGCAGCTTAAGGCAGGGAACCTACGAGCAGTACTTC
abundance: -; d_gene: -; v_gene: TRBV7-9; j_gene: TRBJ1-4; CDR3aa: CASSIDGHGHLFF; CDR3nt: TGTGCCAGCAGCATTGACGGCCATGGGCATCTGTTTTTT
abundance: -; d_gene: -; v_gene: TRBV15; j_gene: TRBJ2-7; CDR3aa: CATSRDWELVGEQYF; CDR3nt: TGTGCCACCAGCAGAGATTGGGAACTTGTAGGAGAGCAGTACTTC
abundance: -; d_gene: TRBD2; v_gene: TRBV4-3; j_gene: TRBJ2-7; CDR3aa: CASSQDKGTSGVF; CDR3nt: TGCGCCAGCAGCCAAGATAAGGGGACTAGCGGAGTCTTC
abundance: once; d_gene: TRBD1; v_gene: TRBV6-9; j_gene: TRBJ2-7; CDR3aa: CASTQAGQVYF; CDR3nt: TGTGCCAGCACCCAAGCAGGACAGGTGTACTTC
abundance: once; d_gene: TRBD1; v_gene: TRBV6-5; j_gene: TRBJ2-4; CDR3aa: CASSYSRTGTPKYF; CDR3nt: TGTGCCAGCAGTTACTCCAGGACAGGGACTCCAAAGTACTTC
abundance: -; d_gene: -; v_gene: TRBV6-4; j_gene: TRBJ1-6; CDR3aa: CASSPVSSYNSPLHF; CDR3nt: TGTGCCAGCAGTCCTGTGAGCTCCTATAATTCACCCCTCCACTTT
abundance: -; d_gene: -; v_gene: TRBV5-1; j_gene: TRBJ1-1; CDR3aa: CASSPMVVGGTEAFF; CDR3nt: TGCGCCAGCAGCCCGATGGTGGTTGGCGGCACTGAAGCTTTCTTT
abundance: -; d_gene: TRBD2; v_gene: TRBV7-2; j_gene: TRBJ2-7; CDR3aa: CASTKLAGIKTYEQYF; CDR3nt: TGTGCCAGCACCAAACTAGCGGGGATTAAGACCTACGAGCAGTACTTC
abundance: -; d_gene: TRBD1; v_gene: TRBV5-6; j_gene: TRBJ2-4; CDR3aa: CASRRGQGKNIQYF; CDR3nt: TGTGCCAGCAGGCGGGGACAGGGGAAAAACATTCAGTACTTC
abundance: -; d_gene: TRBD1; v_gene: TRBV7-2; j_gene: TRBJ1-5; CDR3aa: CASSLADRGQPQHF; CDR3nt: TGTGCCAGCAGCTTAGCGGACAGGGGTCAGCCCCAGCATTTT
abundance: -; d_gene: -; v_gene: TRBV6-5; j_gene: TRBJ2-4; CDR3aa: CASSRLVGAKNIQYF; CDR3nt: TGTGCCAGCAGCCGACTGGTGGGGGCCAAAAACATTCAGTACTTC
abundance: -; d_gene: -; v_gene: TRBV7-2; j_gene: TRBJ2-5; CDR3aa: CASSLVSRVFLGTQYF; CDR3nt: TGTGCCAGCAGCTTAGTTAGCAGGGTCTTCCTAGGGACCCAGTACTTC
abundance: -; d_gene: -; v_gene: TRBV19; j_gene: TRBJ2-7; CDR3aa: CASSITGRPYEQYF; CDR3nt: TGTGCCAGTAGTATTACGGGGAGACCCTACGAGCAGTACTTC
abundance: few; d_gene: -; v_gene: TRBV10-3; j_gene: TRBJ2-7; CDR3aa: CAISEGRQGYEQYF; CDR3nt: TGTGCCATCAGTGAGGGGAGACAAGGCTACGAGCAGTACTTC
abundance: -; d_gene: TRBD1; v_gene: TRBV9; j_gene: TRBJ2-7; CDR3aa: CASSVGSSGTGAYEQYF; CDR3nt: TGTGCCAGCAGCGTAGGCTCCTCCGGGACAGGGGCCTACGAGCAGTACTTC
abundance: -; d_gene: TRBD1; v_gene: TRBV5-4; j_gene: TRBJ1-5; CDR3aa: CASSLEGQRNQPQHF; CDR3nt: TGTGCCAGCAGCTTGGAGGGACAGCGTAATCAGCCCCAGCATTTT
abundance: -; d_gene: -; v_gene: TRBV13; j_gene: TRBJ1-2; CDR3aa: CASSLDYTF; CDR3nt: TGTGCCAGCAGCTTAGACTACACCTTC
abundance: -; d_gene: -; v_gene: TRBV5-4; j_gene: TRBJ2-1; CDR3aa: CASSLRQGGYNEQFF; CDR3nt: TGTGCCAGCAGCTTGCGGCAGGGAGGCTACAATGAGCAGTTCTTC
abundance: -; d_gene: TRBD1; v_gene: TRBV28; j_gene: TRBJ1-4; CDR3aa: CASTGTGVKGNEKLFF; CDR3nt: TGTGCCAGCACCGGGACAGGGGTTAAAGGAAATGAAAAACTGTTTTTT
abundance: -; d_gene: TRBD2; v_gene: TRBV4-3; j_gene: TRBJ2-3; CDR3aa: CASSRSGRGTDTQYF; CDR3nt: TGCGCCAGCAGCCGAAGCGGGAGAGGTACAGATACGCAGTATTTT
abundance: -; d_gene: TRBD1; v_gene: TRBV30; j_gene: TRBJ1-6; CDR3aa: CAWEGQLNSPLHF; CDR3nt: TGTGCCTGGGAGGGACAGCTAAATTCACCCCTCCACTTT
abundance: -; d_gene: -; v_gene: TRBV14; j_gene: TRBJ2-5; CDR3aa: CASSQDQARGTQYF; CDR3nt: TGTGCCAGCAGCCAAGATCAAGCGAGGGGGACCCAGTACTTC
abundance: -; d_gene: -; v_gene: TRBV15; j_gene: TRBJ2-2; CDR3aa: CATSREAYTGELFF; CDR3nt: TGTGCCACCAGCAGAGAGGCATACACCGGGGAGCTGTTTTTT
abundance: -; d_gene: -; v_gene: TRBV28; j_gene: TRBJ1-5; CDR3aa: CASSTIRGRALDQPQHF; CDR3nt: TGTGCCAGCAGTACAATCAGGGGAAGGGCTCTAGATCAGCCCCAGCATTTT
abundance: -; d_gene: -; v_gene: TRBV11-3; j_gene: TRBJ2-7; CDR3aa: CASSLKWGETYEQYF; CDR3nt: TGTGCCAGCAGCCTCAAGTGGGGGGAGACCTACGAGCAGTACTTC
abundance: -; d_gene: TRBD1; v_gene: TRBV30; j_gene: TRBJ1-5; CDR3aa: CAWSATGGQPQHF; CDR3nt: TGTGCCTGGAGTGCGACAGGGGGTCAGCCCCAGCATTTT
abundance: -; d_gene: TRBD2; v_gene: TRBV7-8; j_gene: TRBJ2-7; CDR3aa: CASSLGWTSGTSYEQYF; CDR3nt: TGTGCCAGCAGCTTAGGTTGGACTAGCGGGACCTCCTACGAGCAGTACTTC
abundance: -; d_gene: -; v_gene: TRBV4-3; j_gene: TRBJ2-3; CDR3aa: CASSQTTGSNTDTQYF; CDR3nt: TGCGCCAGCAGCCAAACCACCGGGAGCAATACAGATACGCAGTATTTT
abundance: -; d_gene: -; v_gene: TRBV5-8; j_gene: TRBJ2-7; CDR3aa: CASSPTGPSNYEQYF; CDR3nt: TGTGCCAGCAGCCCAACAGGGCCCAGTAACTACGAGCAGTACTTC
abundance: -; d_gene: -; v_gene: TRBV21-1; j_gene: TRBJ1-1; CDR3aa: CASSKGTVKNTEAFF; CDR3nt: TGTGCCAGCAGCAAAGGGACAGTTAAGAACACTGAAGCTTTCTTT
abundance: -; d_gene: TRBD1; v_gene: TRBV5-1; j_gene: TRBJ2-2; CDR3aa: CASSLADRDAGELFF; CDR3nt: TGCGCCAGCAGCTTGGCTGACAGGGACGCCGGGGAGCTGTTTTTT